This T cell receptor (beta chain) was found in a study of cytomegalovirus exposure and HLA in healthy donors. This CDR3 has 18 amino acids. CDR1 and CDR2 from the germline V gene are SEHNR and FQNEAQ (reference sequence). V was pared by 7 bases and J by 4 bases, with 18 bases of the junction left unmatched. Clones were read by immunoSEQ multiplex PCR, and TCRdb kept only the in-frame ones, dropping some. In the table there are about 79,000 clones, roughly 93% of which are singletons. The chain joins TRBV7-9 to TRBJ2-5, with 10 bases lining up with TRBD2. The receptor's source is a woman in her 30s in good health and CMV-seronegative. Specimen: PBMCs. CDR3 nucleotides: TGTGCCAGCACCAAAAGGGCGGTGAGCGGGAGGGCCGGAGAGACCCAGTACTTC. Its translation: CASTKRAVSGRAGETQYF. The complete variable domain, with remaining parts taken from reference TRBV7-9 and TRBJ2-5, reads DTGVSQNPRHKITKRGQNVTFRCDPISEHNRLYWYRQTLGQGPEFLTYFQNEAQLEKSRLLSDRFSAERPKGSFSTLEIQRTEQGDSAMYLCASTKRAVSGRAGETQYFGPGTRLLVL.